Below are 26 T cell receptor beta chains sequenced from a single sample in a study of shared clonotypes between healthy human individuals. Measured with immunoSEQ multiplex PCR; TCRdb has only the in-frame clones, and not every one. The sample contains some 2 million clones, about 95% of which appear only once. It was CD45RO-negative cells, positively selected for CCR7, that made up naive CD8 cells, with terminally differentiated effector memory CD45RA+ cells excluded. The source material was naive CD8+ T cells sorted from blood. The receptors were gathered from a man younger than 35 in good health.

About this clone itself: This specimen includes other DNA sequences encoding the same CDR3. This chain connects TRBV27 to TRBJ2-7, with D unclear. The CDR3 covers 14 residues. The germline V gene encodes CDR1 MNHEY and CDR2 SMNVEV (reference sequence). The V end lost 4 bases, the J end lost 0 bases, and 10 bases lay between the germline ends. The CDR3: CASSSSSSSYEQYF. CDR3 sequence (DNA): TGTGCCAGCAGTTCTAGTTCAAGCTCCTACGAGCAGTACTTC.

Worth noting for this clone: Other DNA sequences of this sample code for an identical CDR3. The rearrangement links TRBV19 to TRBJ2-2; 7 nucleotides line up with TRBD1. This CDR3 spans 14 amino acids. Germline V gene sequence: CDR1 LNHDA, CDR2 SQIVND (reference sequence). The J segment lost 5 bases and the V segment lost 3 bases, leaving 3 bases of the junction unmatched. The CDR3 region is CASSMGTVTGELFF. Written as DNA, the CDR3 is TGTGCCAGTAGTATGGGGACAGTTACCGGGGAGCTGTTTTTT.

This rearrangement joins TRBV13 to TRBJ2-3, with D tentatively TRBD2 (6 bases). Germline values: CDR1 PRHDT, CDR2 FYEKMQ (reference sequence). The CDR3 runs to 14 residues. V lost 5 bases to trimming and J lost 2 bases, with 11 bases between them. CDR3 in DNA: TGTGCCAGCAGCGCGCGGGGCCACACAGATACGCAGTATTTT. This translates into CASSARGHTDTQYF.

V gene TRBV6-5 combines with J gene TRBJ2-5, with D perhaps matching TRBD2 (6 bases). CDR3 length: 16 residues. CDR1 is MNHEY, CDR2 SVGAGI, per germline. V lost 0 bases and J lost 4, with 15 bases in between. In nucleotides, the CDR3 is TGTGCCAGCAGTTACTCGATGTTCGGGGGTGGAGAGACCCAGTACTTC. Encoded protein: CASSYSMFGGGETQYF.

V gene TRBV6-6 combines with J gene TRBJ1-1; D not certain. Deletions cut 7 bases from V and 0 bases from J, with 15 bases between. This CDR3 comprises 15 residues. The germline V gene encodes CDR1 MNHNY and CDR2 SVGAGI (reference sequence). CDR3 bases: TGTGCCAGCAACCGAGGATGGGAGGTGAACACTGAAGCTTTCTTT. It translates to CASNRGWEVNTEAFF.

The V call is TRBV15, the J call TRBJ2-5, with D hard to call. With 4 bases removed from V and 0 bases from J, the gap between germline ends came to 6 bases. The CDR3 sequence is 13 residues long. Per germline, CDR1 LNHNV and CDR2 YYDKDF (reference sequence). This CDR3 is CATSKRDQETQYF. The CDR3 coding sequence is TGTGCCACCAGCAAACGGGACCAAGAGACCCAGTACTTC.

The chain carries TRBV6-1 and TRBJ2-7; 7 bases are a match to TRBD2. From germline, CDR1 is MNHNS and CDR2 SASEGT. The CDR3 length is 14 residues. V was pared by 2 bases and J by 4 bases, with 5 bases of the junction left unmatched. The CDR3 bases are TGTGCCAGCAGTGAACGGGGAGGGGTTTACGAGCAGTACTTC. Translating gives CASSERGGVYEQYF.

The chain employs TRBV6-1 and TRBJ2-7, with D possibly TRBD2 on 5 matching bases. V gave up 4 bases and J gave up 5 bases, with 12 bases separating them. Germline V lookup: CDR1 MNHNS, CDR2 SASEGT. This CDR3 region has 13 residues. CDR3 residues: CASSVPWRDEQYF. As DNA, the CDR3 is TGTGCCAGCAGTGTCCCTTGGCGGGACGAGCAGTACTTC.

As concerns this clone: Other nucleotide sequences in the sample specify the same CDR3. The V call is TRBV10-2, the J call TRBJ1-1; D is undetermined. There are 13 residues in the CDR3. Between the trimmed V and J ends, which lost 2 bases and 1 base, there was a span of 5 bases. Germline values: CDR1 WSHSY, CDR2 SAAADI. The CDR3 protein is CASSELGNTEAFF. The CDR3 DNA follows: TGCGCCAGCAGTGAGCTTGGGAACACTGAAGCTTTCTTT.

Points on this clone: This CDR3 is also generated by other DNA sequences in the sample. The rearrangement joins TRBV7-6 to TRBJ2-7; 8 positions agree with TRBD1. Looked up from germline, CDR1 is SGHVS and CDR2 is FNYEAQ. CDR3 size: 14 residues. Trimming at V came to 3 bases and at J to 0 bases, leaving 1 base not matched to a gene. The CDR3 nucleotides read TGTGCCAGCAGCTTGGGGACAGGCTCCTACGAGCAGTACTTC. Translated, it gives CASSLGTGSYEQYF.

CDR3 sequence: CASSLEVRTGYNEQFF. CDR3 nucleotides: TGTGCCAGCAGCTTAGAAGTGCGCACAGGATACAATGAGCAGTTCTTC. V and J are TRBV11-3 and TRBJ2-1; D perhaps matches TRBD1 (5 bases). This CDR3 is 16 amino acids long. Germline CDR1 and CDR2: SGHNT and YENEEA. V was pared by 0 bases and J by 4 bases, with 13 bases between.

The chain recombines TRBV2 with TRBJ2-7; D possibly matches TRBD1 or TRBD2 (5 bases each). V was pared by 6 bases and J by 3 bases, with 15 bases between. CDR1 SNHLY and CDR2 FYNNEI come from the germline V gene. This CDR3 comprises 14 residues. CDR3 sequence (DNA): TGTGCCAGCAGCAGAGGGACCACCGTCTACGAGCAGTACTTC. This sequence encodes CASSRGTTVYEQYF.

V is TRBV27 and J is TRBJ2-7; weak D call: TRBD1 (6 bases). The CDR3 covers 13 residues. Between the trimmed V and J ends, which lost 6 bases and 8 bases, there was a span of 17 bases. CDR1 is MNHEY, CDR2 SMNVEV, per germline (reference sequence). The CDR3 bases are TGTGCCAGCAGGATGACCCTCGGGGACAAGCAGTACTTC. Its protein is CASRMTLGDKQYF.

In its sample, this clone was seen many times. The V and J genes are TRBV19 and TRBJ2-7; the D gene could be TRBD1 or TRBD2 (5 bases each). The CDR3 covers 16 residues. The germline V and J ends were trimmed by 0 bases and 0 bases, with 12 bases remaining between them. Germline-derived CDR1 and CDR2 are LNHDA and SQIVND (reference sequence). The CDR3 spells CASSIDAGTSSYEQYF. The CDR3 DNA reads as TGTGCCAGTAGTATAGACGCAGGGACGAGCTCCTACGAGCAGTACTTC.

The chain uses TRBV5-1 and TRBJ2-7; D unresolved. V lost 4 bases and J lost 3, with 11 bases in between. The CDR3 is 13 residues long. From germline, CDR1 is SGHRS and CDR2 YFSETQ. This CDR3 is CASSGGPVYEQYF. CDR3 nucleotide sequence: TGCGCCAGCAGCGGCGGTCCTGTCTACGAGCAGTACTTC. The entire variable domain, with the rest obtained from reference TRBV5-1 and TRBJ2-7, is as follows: KAGVTQTPRYLIKTRGQQVTLSCSPISGHRSVSWYQQTPGQGLQFLFEYFSETQRNKGNFPGRFSGRQFSNSRSEMNVSTLELGDSALYLCASSGGPVYEQYFGPGTRLTVT.

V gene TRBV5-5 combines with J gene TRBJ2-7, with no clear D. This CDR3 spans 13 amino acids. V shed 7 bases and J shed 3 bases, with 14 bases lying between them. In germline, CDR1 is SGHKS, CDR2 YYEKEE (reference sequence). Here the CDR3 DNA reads TGTGCCAGCTCCCAGGCCGGGCGCTACGAGCAGTACTTC. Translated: CASSQAGRYEQYF.

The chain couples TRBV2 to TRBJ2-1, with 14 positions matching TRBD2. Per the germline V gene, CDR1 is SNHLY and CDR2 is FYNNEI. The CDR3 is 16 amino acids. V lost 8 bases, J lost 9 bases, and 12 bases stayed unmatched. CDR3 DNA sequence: TGTGCCAGCCGGACTAGCGGGGGGCCCCCTTTTAGTGAGCAGTTCTTC. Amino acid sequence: CASRTSGGPPFSEQFF. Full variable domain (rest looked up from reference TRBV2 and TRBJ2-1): EPEVTQTPSHQVTQMGQEVILRCVPISNHLYFYWYRQILGQKVEFLVSFYNNEISEKSEIFDDQFSVERPDGSNFTLKIRSTKLEDSAMYFCASRTSGGPPFSEQFFGPGTRLTVL.

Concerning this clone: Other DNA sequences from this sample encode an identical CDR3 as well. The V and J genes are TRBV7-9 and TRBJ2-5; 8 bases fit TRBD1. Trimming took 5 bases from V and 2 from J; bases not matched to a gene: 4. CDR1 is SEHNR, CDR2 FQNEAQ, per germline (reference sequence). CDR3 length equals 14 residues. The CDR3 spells CASSPDRDQETQYF. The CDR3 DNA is TGTGCCAGCAGCCCGGACAGGGATCAAGAGACCCAGTACTTC.

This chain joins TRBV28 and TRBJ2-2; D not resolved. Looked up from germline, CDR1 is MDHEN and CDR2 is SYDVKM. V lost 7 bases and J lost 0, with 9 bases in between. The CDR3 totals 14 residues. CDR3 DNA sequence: TGTGCCAGCAAGGCCGACGCGAACACCGGGGAGCTGTTTTTT. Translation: CASKADANTGELFF.

CDR3 bases: TGTGCCAGCAGCCAAGCCGGGATAAAAAACACTGAAGCTTTCTTT. Protein: CASSQAGIKNTEAFF. The chain recombines TRBV7-9 with TRBJ1-1; D is undetermined. Per the germline V gene, CDR1 is SEHNR and CDR2 is FQNEAQ (reference sequence). Trimming took off 5 bases at V and 2 bases at J, with 15 bases between the two ends. This CDR3 region has 15 residues.

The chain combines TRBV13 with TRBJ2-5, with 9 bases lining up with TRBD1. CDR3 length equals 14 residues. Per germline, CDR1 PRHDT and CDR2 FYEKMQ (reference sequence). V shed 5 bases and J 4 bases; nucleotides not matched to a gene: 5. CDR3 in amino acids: CASSPGQGPETQYF. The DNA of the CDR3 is TGTGCCAGCAGCCCAGGACAGGGGCCAGAGACCCAGTACTTC.

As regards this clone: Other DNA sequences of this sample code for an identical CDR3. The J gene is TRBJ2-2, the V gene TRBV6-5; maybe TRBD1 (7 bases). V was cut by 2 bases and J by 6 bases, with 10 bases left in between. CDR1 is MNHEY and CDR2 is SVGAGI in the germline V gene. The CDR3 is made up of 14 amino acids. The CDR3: CASSYGRGAGELFF. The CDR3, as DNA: TGTGCCAGCAGTTACGGCAGGGGGGCCGGGGAGCTGTTTTTT.

The CDR3 DNA sequence: TGTGCTAGTGGTTCAGGGATGGCCTACAATGAGCAGTTCTTC. It is translated as CASGSGMAYNEQFF. This sequence joins TRBV12-5 and TRBJ2-1, with D possibly TRBD1 on 5 matching bases. The CDR3 contains 14 residues. Trimming removed 4 bases from V and 2 bases from J, with 9 bases in between. CDR1 is LGHNT, CDR2 FRNRAP, per germline.

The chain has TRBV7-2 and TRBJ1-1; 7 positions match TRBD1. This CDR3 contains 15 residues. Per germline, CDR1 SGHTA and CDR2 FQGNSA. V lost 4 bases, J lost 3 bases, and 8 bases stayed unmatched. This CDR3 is CASSSWTGLDTEAFF. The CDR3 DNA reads TGTGCCAGCAGCTCCTGGACAGGCTTAGACACTGAAGCTTTCTTT.

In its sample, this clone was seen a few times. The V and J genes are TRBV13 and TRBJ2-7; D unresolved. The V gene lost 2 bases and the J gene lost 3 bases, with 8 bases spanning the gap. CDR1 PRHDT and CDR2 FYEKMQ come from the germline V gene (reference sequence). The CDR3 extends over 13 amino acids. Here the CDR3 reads CASSLYTDYEQYF. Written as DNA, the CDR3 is TGTGCCAGCAGCTTATATACAGACTACGAGCAGTACTTC.

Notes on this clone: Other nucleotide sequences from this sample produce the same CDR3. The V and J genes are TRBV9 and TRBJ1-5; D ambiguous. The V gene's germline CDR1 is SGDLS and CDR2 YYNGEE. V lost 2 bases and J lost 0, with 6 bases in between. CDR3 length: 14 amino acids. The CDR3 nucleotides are TGTGCCAGCAGCGTCGACGTTAGCAATCAGCCCCAGCATTTT. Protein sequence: CASSVDVSNQPQHF. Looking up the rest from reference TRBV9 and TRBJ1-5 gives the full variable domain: DSGVTQTPKHLITATGQRVTLRCSPRSGDLSVYWYQQSLDQGLQFLIQYYNGEERAKGNILERFSAQQFPDLHSELNLSSLELGDSALYFCASSVDVSNQPQHFGDGTRLSIL.